A selection of T cell receptor beta chains follows, all from one sample in a study of cytomegalovirus exposure and HLA in healthy donors. The protocol was immunoSEQ multiplex PCR, while the TCRdb copy is restricted to in-frame clones and leaves out a portion. The sample contains more than 95,000 clones, more than 15% of which appear only once. Sample: PBMCs. These receptors were obtained from a female donor in good health and CMV-seropositive. Both conserved end residues are part of each CDR3. D genes are given only for firm matches. Size values are once, few and many counts, or a class for expanded clones, and some rows have none.

TRBJ1-2,.,TRBV5-1,.,TGCGCCAGCAGCTTGATCCCATTCTATGGCTACACCTTC,CASSLIPFYGYTF
TRBJ2-1,.,TRBV5-6,TRBD2,TGTGCCAGCAGTACCCTAGCGGATCAACTCTACAATGAGCAGTTCTTC,CASSTLADQLYNEQFF
TRBJ1-3,many,TRBV6-1,.,TGTGCCAGCAGTGAACTAATATTCTCTGGAAACACCATATATTTT,CASSELIFSGNTIYF
TRBJ1-2,few,TRBV6-5,.,TGTGCCAGCAGTTACTCGTCCGGGAATTTAATAGTCTACACCTTC,CASSYSSGNLIVYTF
TRBJ1-6,few,TRBV15,.,TGTGCCACCAGCCTTACAGGGAATTTTTCACCCCTCCACTTT,CATSLTGNFSPLHF
TRBJ2-5,few,TRBV7-9,.,TGTGCCAGCAGCCGCGATGCGGTACAAGAGACCCAGTACTTC,CASSRDAVQETQYF
TRBJ2-7,few,TRBV6-6,TRBD1,TGTGCCAGCAGTTACGGGACAGAAGCCTACGAGCAGTACTTC,CASSYGTEAYEQYF
TRBJ2-5,.,TRBV5-1,.,TGCGCCAGCAGCGTGCCAGGGGAAAAGCAAGAGACCCAGTACTTC,CASSVPGEKQETQYF
TRBJ1-1,.,TRBV27,.,TGTGCCAGCACGTCAGGGCTGAACACTGAAGCTTTCTTT,CASTSGLNTEAFF
TRBJ1-3,.,TRBV10-3,.,TGTGCCATCAGTGAGTCGCTGGCCACAGGAAACACCATATATTTT,CAISESLATGNTIYF
TRBJ2-7,.,TRBV6-5,TRBD1,TGTGCCAGCAGTTACTCGATGGCAGGGGGAGTTATCGAGCAGTACTTC,CASSYSMAGGVIEQYF
TRBJ1-2,few,TRBV13,TRBD1,TGTGCCAGCAGGCTCGGGACAGGGAATGGCTACACCTTC,CASRLGTGNGYTF
TRBJ2-7,.,TRBV28,TRBD1,TGTGCCAGCAGTTTGGGGACAGGGGGCTACGAGCAGTACTTC,CASSLGTGGYEQYF
TRBJ1-2,few,TRBV13,TRBD1,TGTGCCAGCAGCCGAGACAGGGGGCCGTATGGCTACACCTTC,CASSRDRGPYGYTF
TRBJ1-1,few,TRBV29-1,.,TGCAGCGTTGTCCCCAGGGTCGACACTGAAGCTTTCTTT,CSVVPRVDTEAFF
TRBJ2-5,.,TRBV7-8,TRBD1,TGTGCCAGCAGCTTAGCCTTCAGGGGGCAAGAGACCCAGTACTTC,CASSLAFRGQETQYF
TRBJ2-7,once,TRBV27,TRBD2,TGTGCCAGCAGTATAAGACTAGCGGGAGGAAGCGTATACGAGCAGTACTTC,CASSIRLAGGSVYEQYF
TRBJ2-2,.,TRBV15,.,TGTGCCACCAGCCCCTCTCCGCCCGGCGACTACACCGGGGAGCTGTTTTTT,CATSPSPPGDYTGELFF
TRBJ2-5,.,TRBV5-4,TRBD2,TGTGCCAGCCAAACCCGCGGGGGGGAAGGAGAGACCCAGTACTTC,CASQTRGGEGETQYF
TRBJ1-6,.,TRBV9,.,TGTGCCAGCAGCCTAACAGGGTATAATTCACCCCTCCACTTT,CASSLTGYNSPLHF
TRBJ2-7,few,TRBV7-2,.,TGTGCCAGCAGCCCTGGTGGAGGGCCGGGGTACGAGCAGTACTTC,CASSPGGGPGYEQYF
TRBJ2-7,few,TRBV5-1,.,TGCGCCAGCAGCGTCGGGGTCCCGGCCTACGAGCAGTACTTC,CASSVGVPAYEQYF
TRBJ2-1,few,TRBV29-1,.,TGCAGCGGTGGCCCTCTCTACAATGAGCAGTTCTTC,CSGGPLYNEQFF
TRBJ2-1,few,TRBV28,.,TGTGCCAGCAGTTCCCAATCGGGGGAGCGCGCCGTCAATGAGCAGTTCTTC,CASSSQSGERAVNEQFF